This T cell receptor (beta chain) was retrieved from a study of CD8 T cells in Susac syndrome. There are 15 residues in the CDR3. V was pared by 4 bases and J by 1 base, with 6 bases of the junction left unmatched. CDR1 is LGHDT and CDR2 is YNNKEL in the germline V gene (reference sequence). Sequencing of TCR beta, carried out with a high-throughput approach, was applied to CD8+ and CD4+ T cells from the blood. Random hexamers were used to reverse transcribe roughly 0.5 to 1 ug of RNA. With immunoSEQ multiplex PCR, TCR beta CDR3 was amplified across 54 Vbeta and 13 Jbeta. Via MiXCR, TCRdb re-called the immunoSEQ multiplex PCR reads, giving one row per CDR3 protein. This repertoire shows about 200,000 distinct CDR3 sequences, roughly 95% found once; its top ten account for 0.093%.

Sequenced input: CD4+ T cells from PBMCs. This chain connects TRBV3-1 to TRBJ2-7, with 8 bases identical to TRBD2. The sequence came from a human donor with multiple sclerosis. The CDR3 here is CASSPAGGASYEQYF. The DNA for the CDR3 is TGTGCCAGCAGCCCCGCGGGGGGCGCTTCCTACGAGCAGTACTTC.